This T cell receptor beta chain was identified in a study of control samples from healthy donors and cancer patients. The V segment lost 0 bases and the J segment 3 bases; nucleotides outside the gene matches: 5. Germline lookup yields CDR1 SGDLS and CDR2 YYNGEE. This CDR3 contains 16 residues. Produced via immunoSEQ multiplex PCR; TCRdb's table is partial and in-frame only. The profile shows approximately 120,000 clones, 90% of them singletons. The origin of this receptor is a human donor in good health. The donor label of this sample is uncertain. This chain joins TRBV9 and TRBJ2-2; 7 bases match TRBD2. Material for sequencing was blood. CDR3 residues: CASSVVRGGDTGELFF. As DNA, the CDR3 is TGTGCCAGCAGCGTAGTCCGTGGGGGGGACACCGGGGAGCTGTTTTTT. The full variable domain, with the rest looked up from reference TRBV9 and TRBJ2-2, is DSGVTQTPKHLITATGQRVTLRCSPRSGDLSVYWYQQSLDQGLQFLIQYYNGEERAKGNILERFSAQQFPDLHSELNLSSLELGDSALYFCASSVVRGGDTGELFFGEGSRLTVL.